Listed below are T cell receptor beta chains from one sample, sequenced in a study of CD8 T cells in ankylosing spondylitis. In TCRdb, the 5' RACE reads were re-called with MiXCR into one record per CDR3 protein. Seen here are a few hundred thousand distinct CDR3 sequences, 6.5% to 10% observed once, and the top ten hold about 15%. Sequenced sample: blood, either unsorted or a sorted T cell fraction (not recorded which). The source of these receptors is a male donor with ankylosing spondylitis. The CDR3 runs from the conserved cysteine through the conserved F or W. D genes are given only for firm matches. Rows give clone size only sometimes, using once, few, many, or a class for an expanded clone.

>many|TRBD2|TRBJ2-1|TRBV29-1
CSVGDSGRAFYEQFF
TGCAGCGTTGGCGATAGCGGGAGGGCCTTCTATGAGCAGTTCTTC
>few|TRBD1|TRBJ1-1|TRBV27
CASGPGQGFVSTEAFF
TGTGCCAGCGGACCGGGACAGGGGTTCGTTAGTACTGAAGCTTTCTTT
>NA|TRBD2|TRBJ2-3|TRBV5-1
CASSLAVASGASDTQYF
TGCGCCAGCAGCTTGGCCGTCGCTAGCGGAGCATCGGATACGCAGTATTTT
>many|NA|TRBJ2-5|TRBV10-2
CASSEQELTQETQYF
TGCGCCAGCAGTGAGCAAGAACTCACCCAAGAGACCCAGTACTTC
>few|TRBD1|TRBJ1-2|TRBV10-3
CAISPQGALEAAAYGYTF
TGTGCCATCAGTCCCCAGGGGGCGCTTGAGGCTGCCGCCTATGGCTACACCTTC
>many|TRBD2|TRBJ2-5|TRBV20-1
CSAIAGQETQYF
TGCAGTGCTATAGCGGGACAAGAGACCCAGTACTTC
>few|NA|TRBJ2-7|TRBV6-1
CASSPKEVGAGHEQYF
TGTGCCAGCAGTCCTAAGGAGGTGGGAGCGGGCCACGAGCAGTACTTC
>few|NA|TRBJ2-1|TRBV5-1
CASSLVVDNEQFF
TGCGCCAGCAGCTTGGTTGTAGACAATGAGCAGTTCTTC
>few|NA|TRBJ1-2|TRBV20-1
CSARQQIYGYTF
TGCAGTGCTAGGCAACAGATCTATGGCTACACCTTC
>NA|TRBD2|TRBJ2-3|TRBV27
CASSLWASGRARDTQYF
TGTGCCAGCAGTTTATGGGCTAGCGGGAGGGCCCGAGATACGCAGTATTTT
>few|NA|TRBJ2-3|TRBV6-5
CASSYQGTSTDTQYF
TGTGCCAGCAGTTACCAGGGAACTAGCACAGATACGCAGTATTTT
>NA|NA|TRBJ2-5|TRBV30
CAWQIGGRETQYF
TGTGCCTGGCAGATAGGAGGAAGAGAGACCCAGTACTTC
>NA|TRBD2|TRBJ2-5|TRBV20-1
CSAPPGLAQETQYF
TGCAGTGCTCCTCCGGGACTAGCGCAAGAGACCCAGTACTTC
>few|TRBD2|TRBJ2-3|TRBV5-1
CASSFGSSGRLVDTQYF
TGCGCCAGCAGCTTTGGAAGTAGCGGGAGGCTGGTAGATACGCAGTATTTT
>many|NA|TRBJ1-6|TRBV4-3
CASSQQLTGTDNSPLHF
TGCGCCAGCAGCCAACAACTAACCGGGACCGATAATTCACCCCTCCACTTT
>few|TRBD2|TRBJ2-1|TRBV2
CASRPTSGRVGSSYNEQFF
TGTGCCAGCAGACCGACTAGCGGGAGGGTCGGGAGCTCCTACAATGAGCAGTTCTTC
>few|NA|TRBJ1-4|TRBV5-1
CASSLQVGGNEKLFF
TGCGCCAGCAGCCTTCAGGTCGGCGGCAATGAAAAACTGTTTTTT
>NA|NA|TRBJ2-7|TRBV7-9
CASSLGRGNYEQYF
TGTGCCAGCAGCTTAGGGCGTGGCAACTACGAGCAGTACTTC
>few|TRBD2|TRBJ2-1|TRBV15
CATSLAAHYNEQFF
TGTGCCACCAGCCTAGCGGCCCACTACAATGAGCAGTTCTTC
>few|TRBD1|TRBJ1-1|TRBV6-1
CASSGGQGLLNTEAFF
TGTGCCAGCAGCGGAGGACAGGGACTACTGAACACTGAAGCTTTCTTT
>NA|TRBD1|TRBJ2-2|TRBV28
CASSFGQAFDDGELFF
TGTGCCAGCAGTTTCGGACAGGCTTTTGATGACGGGGAGCTGTTTTTT
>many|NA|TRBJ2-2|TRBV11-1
CASSPREVGELFF
TGTGCCAGCAGCCCCCGAGAGGTCGGGGAGCTGTTTTTT
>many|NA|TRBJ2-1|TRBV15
CATSRDIRGGIHEQFF
TGTGCCACCAGCAGAGATATCAGGGGAGGTATTCATGAGCAGTTCTTC
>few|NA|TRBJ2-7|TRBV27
CASRPGSVAAHEQYF
TGTGCCAGCAGACCAGGGTCAGTAGCCGCTCACGAGCAGTACTTC
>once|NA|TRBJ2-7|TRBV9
CASSRRESSRPYEQYF
TGTGCCAGCAGCCGTAGGGAATCTAGCAGACCCTACGAGCAGTACTTC
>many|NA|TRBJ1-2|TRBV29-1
CSVHRDGGYTF
TGCAGCGTCCACAGGGATGGCGGCTACACCTTC
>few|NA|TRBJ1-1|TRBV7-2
CASSLAQGNTEAFF
TGTGCCAGCAGCTTAGCGCAGGGTAACACTGAAGCTTTCTTT
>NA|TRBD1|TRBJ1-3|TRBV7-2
CASSTDRGSGNTIYF
TGTGCCAGCAGCACCGACAGGGGATCTGGAAACACCATATATTTT
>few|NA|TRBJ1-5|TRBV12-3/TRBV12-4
CASSLMFSNQPQHF
TGTGCCAGCAGTTTGATGTTCAGCAATCAGCCCCAGCATTTT
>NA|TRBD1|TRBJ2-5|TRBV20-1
CSALGQGYQETQYF
TGCAGTGCACTGGGACAGGGGTACCAAGAGACCCAGTACTTC
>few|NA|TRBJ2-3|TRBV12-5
CASGPAKIDSTDTQYF
TGTGCTAGTGGCCCGGCTAAAATCGATAGCACAGATACGCAGTATTTT
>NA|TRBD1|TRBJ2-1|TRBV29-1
CSGRGGTDNEQFF
TGCAGCGGACGAGGGGGCACGGACAATGAGCAGTTCTTC
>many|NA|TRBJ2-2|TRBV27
CASSLRTGELFF
TGTGCCAGCAGTTTGCGAACCGGGGAGCTGTTTTTT
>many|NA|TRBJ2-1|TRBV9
CASSVAVPSYNEQFF
TGTGCCAGCAGCGTCGCAGTACCGTCCTACAATGAGCAGTTCTTC
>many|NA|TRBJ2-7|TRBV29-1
CSVVNLAYEQYF
TGCAGCGTTGTCAACTTAGCCTACGAGCAGTACTTC
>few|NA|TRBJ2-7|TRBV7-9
CASSLEDFSSYEQYF
TGTGCCAGCAGCTTAGAAGACTTTAGCTCCTACGAGCAGTACTTC
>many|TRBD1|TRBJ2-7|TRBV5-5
CASSLTPGTVISYEQYF
TGTGCCAGCAGCTTAACACCAGGGACAGTAATTTCCTACGAGCAGTACTTC
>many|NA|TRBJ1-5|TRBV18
CASSPGEVQQPQHF
TGTGCCAGCTCACCAGGGGAAGTCCAGCAGCCCCAGCATTTT
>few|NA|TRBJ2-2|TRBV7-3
CASSPQARLGELFF
TGTGCCAGCAGCCCACAGGCCAGGCTCGGGGAGCTGTTTTTT
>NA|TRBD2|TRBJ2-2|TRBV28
CATSGTSGFTGELFF
TGTGCCACCAGCGGGACTAGCGGGTTCACCGGGGAGCTGTTTTTT
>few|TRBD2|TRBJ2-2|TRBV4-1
CASSLTSGRAHGELFF
TGCGCCAGCAGCCTCACTAGCGGGAGGGCCCACGGGGAGCTGTTTTTT
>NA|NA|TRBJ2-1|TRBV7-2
CASSLRGRLSFYNEQFF
TGTGCCAGCAGCTTAAGAGGTAGACTCTCTTTTTACAATGAGCAGTTCTTC
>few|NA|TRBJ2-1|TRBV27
CASSLSLNEQFF
TGTGCCAGCAGTTTATCGCTGAATGAGCAGTTCTTC
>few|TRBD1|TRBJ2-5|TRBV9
CASNQGALPKETQYF
TGTGCCAGCAACCAGGGGGCGCTTCCCAAAGAGACCCAGTACTTC
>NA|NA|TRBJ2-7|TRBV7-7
CASSLALAGTHEQYF
TGTGCCAGCAGCTTAGCGCTGGCAGGGACCCACGAGCAGTACTTC
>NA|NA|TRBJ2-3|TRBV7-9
CASSLDFTFTDTQYF
TGTGCCAGCAGCTTAGACTTCACTTTCACAGATACGCAGTATTTT
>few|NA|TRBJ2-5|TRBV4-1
CASSQGRIGDAREETQYF
TGCGCCAGCAGCCAAGGTCGGATTGGGGACGCGAGGGAAGAGACCCAGTACTTC
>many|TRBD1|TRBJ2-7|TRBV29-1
CSATAETGPYEQYF
TGCAGCGCTACGGCTGAGACAGGGCCCTACGAGCAGTACTTC
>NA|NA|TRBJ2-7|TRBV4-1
CASSPLVPSEQYF
TGCGCCAGCAGCCCCCTGGTGCCCTCCGAGCAGTACTTC
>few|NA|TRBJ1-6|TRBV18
CASSLRVNSPLHF
TGTGCCAGCTCACTCAGGGTTAATTCACCCCTCCACTTT
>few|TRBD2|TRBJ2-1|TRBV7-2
CASSPLPLAGGFNEQFF
TGTGCCAGCAGCCCGCTACCACTAGCGGGAGGGTTCAATGAGCAGTTCTTC
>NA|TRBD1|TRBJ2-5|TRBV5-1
CASRQGEETQYF
TGCGCCAGCCGACAGGGGGAAGAGACCCAGTACTTC
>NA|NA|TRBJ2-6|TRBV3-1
CASSQATGANVLTF
TGTGCCAGCAGCCAAGCCACTGGGGCCAACGTCCTGACTTTC
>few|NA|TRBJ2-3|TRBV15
CATTRELSTDTQYF
TGTGCCACCACCAGGGAACTAAGCACAGATACGCAGTATTTT
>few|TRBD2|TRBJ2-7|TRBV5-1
CASSLGGLAGGSYEQYF
TGCGCCAGCAGCTTGGGGGGACTAGCGGGAGGGTCCTACGAGCAGTACTTC
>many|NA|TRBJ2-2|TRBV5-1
CASSLPRLGGGELFF
TGCGCCAGCAGCTTGCCTCGCCTTGGAGGCGGGGAGCTGTTTTTT
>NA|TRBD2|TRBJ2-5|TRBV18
CASSPGLAGRKETQYF
TGTGCCAGCTCACCAGGACTAGCGGGTAGAAAGGAGACCCAGTACTTC
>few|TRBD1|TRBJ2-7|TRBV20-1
CSATGTGFYEQYF
TGCAGTGCTACCGGGACAGGGTTTTACGAGCAGTACTTC
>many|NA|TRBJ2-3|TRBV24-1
CATSDSIALDTQYF
TGTGCCACCAGTGATTCTATCGCCCTAGATACGCAGTATTTT
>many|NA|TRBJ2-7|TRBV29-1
CSVEPSDYEQYF
TGCAGCGTTGAACCTAGCGACTACGAGCAGTACTTC